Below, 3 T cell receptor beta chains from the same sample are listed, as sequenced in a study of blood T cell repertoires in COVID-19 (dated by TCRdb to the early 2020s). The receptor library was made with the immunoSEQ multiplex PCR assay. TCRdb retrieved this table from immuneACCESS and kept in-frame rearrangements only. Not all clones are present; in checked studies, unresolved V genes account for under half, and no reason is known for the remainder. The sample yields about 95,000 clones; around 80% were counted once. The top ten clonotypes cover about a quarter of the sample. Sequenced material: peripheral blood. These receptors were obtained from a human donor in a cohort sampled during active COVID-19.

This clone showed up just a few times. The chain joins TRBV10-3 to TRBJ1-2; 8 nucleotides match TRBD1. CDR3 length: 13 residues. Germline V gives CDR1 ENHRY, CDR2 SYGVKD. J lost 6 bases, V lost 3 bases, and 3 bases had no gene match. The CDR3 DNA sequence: TGTGCCATCAGTGACCGGACAGGGAATGGCTACACCTTC. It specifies CAISDRTGNGYTF.

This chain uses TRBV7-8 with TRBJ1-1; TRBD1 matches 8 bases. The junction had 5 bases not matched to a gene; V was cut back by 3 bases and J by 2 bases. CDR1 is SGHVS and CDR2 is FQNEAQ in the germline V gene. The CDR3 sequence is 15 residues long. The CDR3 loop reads CASSLQGAANTEAFF. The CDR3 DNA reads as TGTGCCAGCAGCTTGCAGGGGGCGGCCAACACTGAAGCTTTCTTT.

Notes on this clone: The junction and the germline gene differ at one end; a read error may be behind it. CDR3 nucleotides: TGCGCCAGCAGCGGGACAGCGTCTGGGCAGTACTTT. This translates into CASSGTASGQYF. The chain uses TRBV5-1 and TRBJ2-7, with 7 bases aligning to TRBD1. The germline CDR1 and CDR2 sequences are SGHRS and YFSETQ. The CDR3 is made up of 12 amino acids.